Included here is one T cell receptor (beta chain) sequence, with context. The target of this receptor is not known. Base qualities are not recorded, but no much larger clone differs from it by a single base. These data come from a study of T cell responses to AZD1222 COVID-19 vaccine (TCRdb year 2021). For context, the study as a whole: Because spike-specific TCR depth and breadth did not differ between the two schedules, AZD1222 recipients who got a second dose at roughly 4 weeks were pooled with those who got a second dose at roughly 12 weeks. Trial participants were enrolled by age into subgroups of 18-55, 56-69 and 70-plus years, and 148, 28 and 57 TCR-sequenced participants, respectively, were included in these subgroups. A total of 230 to 250 trial participants underwent TCR sequencing, of whom nearly 210 had received two doses of AZD1222 and some 25 had received two doses of the MenACWY control vaccine. Study-level results and caveats: The 56-69-year group was small, and its depth increase did not reach significance, likely because of low power. No day 14 peak-response samples were available, so repertoires were characterized only after the peak T cell response. The vaccine-associated CD4 TCRs covered the entire spike protein, and the dominant responses fell in regions 160-218 and 743-854. Participants were mostly white British, with more females than males. The authors suggested clonal diversity may have been underestimated. A significant rise in spike-specific TCR breadth and depth was observed after two AZD1222 doses relative to day 0 and relative to MenACWY recipients. Only a handful of AZD1222 recipients were SARS-CoV-2 seropositive at baseline, limiting conclusions about previously exposed vaccinees. Nearly half of unique spike-specific TCRs reportedly recognized epitopes outside regions mutated in the B.1.351 and B.1.1.7 variants.

The CDR3 regions of human TCRbeta chains were analyzed by immunosequencing. The paper's processing steps were these. Repertoire TCRs were matched against a reference library of SARS-CoV-2-specific TCRs generated with the MIRA antigen-specificity platform. Breadth meant the fraction of unique TCRs that were SARS-CoV-2-associated, whereas depth meant the fraction of total T cells that were SARS-CoV-2-associated. Using the MIRA data, each spike-specific TCR was mapped to the spike region that the TCR reacts to and placed in a CD4 or CD8 class. Log10-transformed breadth and depth values were compared by one-way ANOVA with Sidak's multiple comparisons tests. TCRdb provides this immuneACCESS table in a form limited to in-frame rearrangements. Some clones are lacking; in checked studies, under half of them reflect an unresolved V gene, and why the rest are absent is not known. The D gene and trimming were derived from the DNA, and the V and J assignments and clone size from that table. The sample yields nearly 35,000 clones; 86% were counted once. Approximately 6.5% of the sample goes to the ten largest clones.

The intended sense of this specimen's time point label: baseline before first vaccination. The vaccinee samples were drawn from two UK trials, COV001 and COV002, one of which was a single-blind randomized controlled phase 2/3 trial testing AZD1222 (ChAdOx1 nCoV-19) in healthy adults. For TCRbeta chain sequencing, PBMC samples from trial participants were taken at day 0 and at day 28 after the second dose. This TCR derives from an adult in good health. Source: peripheral blood, taken on day 0 of AZD1222 vaccination.

The nucleotides are TGTGCCAGCAGCCTCGACAGGGTTGGCACAGATACGCAGTATTTT. Its amino acids are CASSLDRVGTDTQYF. The chain is made from TRBV11-2 and TRBJ2-3; 7 bases in the middle match TRBD1. Inclusive of the bounding cysteine and phenylalanine, the CDR3 is 15 residues long. Left in the record is the CDR3 DNA by itself, 45 bases read in frame from the first base. The germline V gene supplies CDR1 SGHAT and CDR2 FQNNGV. Here V drops 5 bases and J drops 1 base, and the junction holds 6 bases not matched to any gene.